The rows below give T cell receptor beta chains drawn from one sample of a study of T cell changes during pregnancy in multiple sclerosis. The protocol was immunoSEQ multiplex PCR, while the TCRdb copy is restricted to in-frame clones and leaves out a portion. In the table there are 35,000 to 50,000 clones, 80% to 90% of which are singletons. The input for sequencing was CD4+ T cells from peripheral blood mononuclear cells, taken after pregnancy. Every receptor here comes from a female donor with multiple sclerosis, enrolled in a pregnancy study. Both conserved end residues are part of each CDR3. Each record gives: J gene, clone size, D gene, V gene, CDR3 protein, CDR3 DNA. The D gene is left open where the match is weak. Where a row states a size, it is once, few, many or the class of an expanded clone; other rows omit it.

>TRBJ2-3|-|-|TRBV19
CASSIQGAGDTQYF
TGTGCCAGTAGTATCCAGGGAGCGGGAGATACGCAGTATTTT
>TRBJ2-2|-|TRBD2|TRBV5-1
CASSLEQAGGPTGELFF
TGCGCCAGCAGCTTGGAGCAAGCGGGAGGGCCCACCGGGGAGCTGTTTTTT
>TRBJ1-2|once|-|TRBV28
CASSMSGDGYGYTF
TGTGCCAGCAGTATGTCGGGGGACGGCTATGGCTACACCTTC
>TRBJ2-3|once|TRBD1|TRBV10-3
CAITKQGMADTQYF
TGTGCCATCACCAAACAGGGGATGGCAGATACGCAGTATTTT
>TRBJ2-1|-|-|TRBV12-5
CASGLVPRDEPLIYNEQFF
TGTGCTAGTGGTTTGGTACCCAGGGATGAACCTCTCATCTACAATGAGCAGTTCTTC
>TRBJ2-1|-|TRBD1|TRBV2
CASSVVSWDRGSEQFF
TGTGCCAGCAGTGTTGTATCGTGGGACAGAGGTAGCGAGCAGTTCTTC
>TRBJ2-1|-|TRBD1|TRBV18
CASSPAGTGREQFF
TGTGCCAGCTCACCCGCCGGGACAGGGAGGGAGCAGTTCTTC
>TRBJ2-1|few|TRBD2|TRBV29-1
CSVSTSGIVSNEQFF
TGCAGCGTCTCGACTAGCGGGATAGTATCCAATGAGCAGTTCTTC
>TRBJ2-7|-|TRBD1|TRBV5-1
CASSWDSPFEQYF
TGCGCCAGCAGCTGGGACAGTCCGTTCGAGCAGTACTTC
>TRBJ2-1|-|TRBD2|TRBV30
CAWSRLAGAYNEQFF
TGTGCCTGGAGCCGACTAGCGGGAGCCTACAATGAGCAGTTCTTC